This T cell receptor beta chain came from a study of cytomegalovirus exposure and HLA in healthy donors. Findings and limits, study-wide: Most CMV-associated TCR beta chains appeared HLA-restricted in a later analysis. Analyses of presence/absence relied on an assumption of roughly uniform sequencing depth across donors. Investigators reported approximately 150 TCR beta chains as tied to cytomegalovirus. Most of the TCR beta V segments (in an earlier analysis) were productive either about 87% or about 30% of the time.

CDR1 is MNHEY, CDR2 SVGAGI, per germline. This CDR3 is built from 15 residues. Trimming took 5 bases from V and 5 from J; bases not matched to a gene: 9. 13 Jbeta primers and 60 Vbeta primers were used for the PCR. Method: immunoSEQ multiplex PCR; TCRdb's copy keeps in-frame clones and lacks some. Among roughly 120,000 clones listed, around 81% were seen once. This clone has just one count. The antigen remains unidentified. The TCR was taken from a woman under 40 in good health and CMV-seronegative. The chain couples TRBV6-5 to TRBJ2-5, with 9 positions matching TRBD1. Sequenced sample: PBMCs. CDR3 nucleotides: TGTGCCAGCAGTCGGGACAGGGTGCCCCCGGAGACCCAGTACTTC. Amino acid sequence: CASSRDRVPPETQYF.